Detailed here is one T cell receptor beta chain. The clone's antigen remains unknown. No base quality information exists; no much larger clone differs at one position. CDR1 and CDR2 were assigned from the germline V gene as LGHNA and YSLEER. V and J are truncated by 6 bases and 4 bases respectively, leaving an intervening sequence of 4 bases. The CDR3 numbers 12 residues from cysteine through phenylalanine. The DNA shown is the 36-base CDR3, in frame from base 1. Participants in the prospective study were enrolled through a virtual design, were aged roughly 18 to 90 years, and lived in some 24 United States geographic areas. To assign participants to cohorts, the prospective study relied on clinical history that participants themselves reported in a screening survey and a study questionnaire. Recovered participants in ImmuneRACE Cohort 3 were defined by two consecutive negative NP/OP PCR tests, clearance by a healthcare professional, or resolution of symptoms. In the prospective study, mobile phlebotomists collected whole blood, serum and a nasopharyngeal or oropharyngeal swab from each participant. Additional blood draws and questionnaires over an approximately 2-month period could optionally be provided by prospective study participants. Blood samples from the prospective study were shipped frozen or at room temperature prior to DNA extraction.

This entry comes from a study of blood T cell repertoires in COVID-19 (dated by TCRdb to about 2020). With regard to the full study: The collaborator samples originated in the United States, Italy and Spain and spanned the acute and convalescent phases of COVID-19. The prospective study material was composed of cDNA or gDNA derived from T cells, B-cell-depleted T cells, or PBMCs. The dataset comprised deeply sampled blood TCRbeta repertoires from subjects exposed to, actively infected with, or recovered from COVID-19. The repertoires were released in a freely available public database meant as a resource for research on the immune response to SARS-CoV-2. Samples came from the ongoing ImmuneRACE study (first 160 participants) plus 1,254 subjects from 6 global collaborators. A de-identified subject ID, COVID-19 status, age in years and sex were almost always included in the sample metadata. Where available, HLA class I and class II types were taken from metadata supplied by the sample provider and were not determined by assay-based typing.

TCRbeta CDR3 regions were amplified from genomic DNA by means of the immunoSEQ Assay, a bias-controlled multiplex PCR. The paper's data handling went like this. Nucleated cell counts per sample were estimated from amplification of reference gene primers within the assay. To quantify the absolute abundance of each unique TCRbeta CDR3 rearrangement, sequence reads were collapsed and filtered. For each sample, productive Simpson clonality was calculated by taking the square root of Simpson's diversity index across productive rearrangements. TCRdb took over this immuneACCESS table, retaining in-frame rearrangements with V and J assigned. Such tables are incomplete; in checked studies, under half of the missing clones stem from an unresolved V gene, and the remainder is unexplained. D and trimming were read from the DNA, whereas the V and J calls and clone size are those reported in that table. The sample contains hundreds of thousands of clones, roughly nine tenths of them found a single time. Jointly, the top ten make up 3% of the sample.

Results the study describes overall, beyond this receptor: How much clinical and demographic metadata was included differed by source and by participant, and the metadata was provided uncurated.

This chain is built from TRBV4-3 and TRBJ2-6; no D gene is confidently identified. This clonotype originated in a woman in her forties or fifties who had recovered from COVID-19. The sequencing input was PBMCs or T cells enriched from blood (not recorded which). Here is the DNA: TGCGCCAGCAGTGAGGGGGCCAACGTCCTGACTTTC. This gives the protein CASSEGANVLTF.